In its sample, the clone carrying this T cell receptor (beta chain) was seen a few times. Its specificity is not known. At one of its ends the junction is not consistent with the germline gene, which may arise from a read error. Patients in the hyperthyroidism group, adults aged 18 to 65, were newly diagnosed, under 2 months' duration. This entry comes from a study of Graves' ophthalmopathy and Graves' hyperthyroidism. Study-level points and caveats: Most thyroid clonotypes with frequency above 0.001 were detected in blood too. Classification of ophthalmopathy versus stable hyperthyroidism by a 13-signature model yielded around 88% sensitivity and roughly 80% specificity.

From germline, CDR1 is SEHNR and CDR2 FQNEAQ (reference sequence). This CDR3 region has 16 residues. From RNA, the CDR3 regions of TCR beta chains were amplified and sequenced. An initial RT-PCR round employing HTBI primers preceded a second-round multiplex PCR. TCRdb analysed the multiplex PCR reads with MiXCR anew, one entry per CDR3 protein. The repertoire holds about 1.2 million distinct CDR3 sequences, with 36% as singletons. Input material: peripheral blood or thyroid tissue (not recorded which). The chain joins TRBV7-9 to TRBJ1-5, with no clear D. This sequence was found in an adult man with Graves' hyperthyroidism. The CDR3 sequence is CASSLARGIDNQPQHF. The CDR3 bases are TGTGCCAGCAGTTTAGCCCGCGGAATCGACAATCAGCCCCAGCATTTT.